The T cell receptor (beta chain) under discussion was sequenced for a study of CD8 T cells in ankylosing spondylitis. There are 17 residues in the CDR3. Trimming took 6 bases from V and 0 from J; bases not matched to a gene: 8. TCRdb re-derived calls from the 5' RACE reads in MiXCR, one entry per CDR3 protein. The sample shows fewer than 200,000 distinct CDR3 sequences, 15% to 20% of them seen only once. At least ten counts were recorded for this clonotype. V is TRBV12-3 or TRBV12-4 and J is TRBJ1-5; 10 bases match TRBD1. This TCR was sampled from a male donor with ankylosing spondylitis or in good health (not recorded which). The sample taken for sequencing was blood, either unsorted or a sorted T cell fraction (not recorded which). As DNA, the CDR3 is TGTGCCAGCAGCTCGGGACAGGGGACGGATAGCAATCAGCCCCAGCATTTT. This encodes CASSSGQGTDSNQPQHF.